This T cell receptor beta chain was obtained from a study of breast tumors, draining lymph nodes, adjacent tissues. Study conclusions and caveats: Compared with lymph nodes, tumors were less diverse; compared with nontumor tissue, more. That most tumor T cells come from lymph nodes remained unproven. Luminal-like breast cancer showed significantly greater tumor-nontumor repertoire similarity than basal-like breast cancer did.

This clonotype was seen ten or more times. Its target is unknown. Axillary draining lymph nodes of breast cancer patients supplied the node samples. The CDR3 has 16 amino acids. The germline V gene encodes CDR1 SEHNR and CDR2 FQNEAQ (reference sequence). Trimming at V came to 4 bases and at J to 4 bases, leaving 8 bases not matched to a gene. Each CDR3 protein gets one entry after TCRdb re-called the multiplex PCR reads with MiXCR. Among roughly 260,000 distinct CDR3 sequences listed, 30% to 35% were seen once. V usage is TRBV7-9 and J usage is TRBJ1-3; TRBD1 matches at 9 bases. The source material was axillary lymph node tissue. The clonotype originates from a female donor with breast cancer. Some clones in this sample may be carry-over from other donors' samples. The CDR3 here is CASSWEQGAAGNTIYF. The DNA of the CDR3 is TGTGCCAGCAGCTGGGAACAGGGGGCAGCAGGAAACACCATATATTTT.